These 28 T cell receptor beta chains were sequenced from one sample in a study of T cells in Graves' hyperthyroidism and ophthalmopathy. Researchers took RNA transcripts and amplified the TCR beta CDR3 regions from them. In the first-round RT-PCR of the TCR CDR3, the HTBI primer set was used. TCRdb reprocessed the multiplex PCR reads via MiXCR and lists one record per CDR3 protein. The top ten clones hold under 9.5% of a sample with roughly 750,000 distinct CDR3 sequences, roughly 17% of them seen once. The specimen was blood. The receptors were gathered from a man between 18 and 29 years old with Graves' hyperthyroidism.

This clonotype was seen repeatedly, ten times or more. The chain links TRBV20-1 to TRBJ1-2; D may be TRBD1 (5 bases). V lost 5 bases and J 7 bases, leaving 20 bases between the germline ends. CDR1 is DFQATT and CDR2 is SNEGSKA in the germline V gene (reference sequence). The CDR3 covers 14 residues. Here the CDR3 DNA reads TGCAGTGCTTCAAAGATCAGAGGGGCGGGTGGCTACACCTTC. This translates into CSASKIRGAGGYTF.

This CDR3 is CASSLTGYSTQHF. Here the CDR3 DNA reads TGTGCCAGCAGCTTAACAGGGTACTCGACCCAGCATTTT. The J gene is TRBJ1-5, the V gene TRBV7-3, with no clear D. Trimming removed 0 bases from V and 11 bases from J, with 11 bases in between. CDR1 is SGHTA, CDR2 FQGTGA, per germline. This CDR3 is 13 amino acids long.

V usage is TRBV6-1 and J usage is TRBJ2-1; D not certain. V lost 2 bases and J 2 bases, leaving 13 bases between the germline ends. The CDR3 has 16 amino acids. CDR1 and CDR2 from the germline V gene are MNHNS and SASEGT. This CDR3 is CASSEIREQPYNEQFF. In nucleotides, the CDR3 is TGTGCCAGCAGTGAAATAAGGGAACAGCCCTACAATGAGCAGTTCTTC.

In this sample, this clonotype turned up many times. The rearrangement uses TRBV28 and TRBJ2-7, with 8 nucleotides matching TRBD1. Trimming removed 6 bases from V and 2 bases from J; junction bases left unmatched: 6. CDR3 length equals 14 residues. Germline V CDR1 and CDR2: MDHEN, SYDVKM. The CDR3 DNA reads TGTGCCAGCAGATCCGGGACAGGCACCTACGAGCAGTACTTC. Encoded protein: CASRSGTGTYEQYF.

This clonotype was counted ten times or more. J is TRBJ2-1 and V is TRBV6-5; a weak D match, TRBD1 (5 bases). The CDR3 sequence is 16 residues long. Germline CDR1 and CDR2: MNHEY and SVGAGI. The V and J ends lost 2 bases and 4 bases respectively, with 15 bases between them. The CDR3 nucleotides read TGTGCCAGCAGTTACCCGAACACAGGCATTTACAATGAGCAGTTCTTC. Its protein is CASSYPNTGIYNEQFF.

A word on this clonotype: This may arise from a read error, as a much more abundant clone is one base away. The chain links TRBV12-3 or TRBV12-4 to TRBJ2-3; 12 bases align to TRBD2. CDR3 length: 15 residues. CDR3 DNA: TGTGCCGGCAGCCGGGGACTAGCGGGCGTAGATACGCAGTATTTT. Its translation: CAGSRGLAGVDTQYF.

This clonotype came up a few times. This chain uses TRBV20-1 with TRBJ2-1; tentative D call: TRBD2 (5 bases). Germline assignment: CDR1 DFQATT and CDR2 SNEGSKA (reference sequence). CDR3 length equals 14 residues. V lost 1 base and J 2 bases, leaving 9 bases between the germline ends. Here the CDR3 reads CSARVSVTYNEQFF. The CDR3 bases are TGCAGTGCTAGAGTTAGCGTGACCTACAATGAGCAGTTCTTC.

This clonotype was detected a few times. This chain joins TRBV12-3 or TRBV12-4 and TRBJ2-5; D is possibly TRBD1 (7 bases). V was pared by 9 bases and J by 2 bases, with 10 bases between. The CDR3 totals 12 residues. The CDR3 is CASQGGQETQYF. The CDR3 bases are TGTGCCAGTCAGGGGGGACAAGAGACCCAGTACTTC.

This clonotype was detected ten times or more. The chain joins TRBV6-1 to TRBJ2-1; the match to TRBD2 covers 8 bases. In germline, CDR1 is MNHNS, CDR2 SASEGT. Trimming removed 6 bases from V and 8 bases from J; junction bases left unmatched: 15. The CDR3 has 16 residues. The CDR3 loop reads CASRPGNGRAGDEQFF. CDR3 bases: TGTGCCAGCAGGCCCGGGAACGGGAGGGCTGGCGATGAGCAGTTCTTC.

This clonotype was recorded at least ten times. The rearrangement joins TRBV28 to TRBJ2-1, with D maybe TRBD2 (7 bases). The germline V gene has CDR1 MDHEN and CDR2 SYDVKM. The CDR3 runs 15 residues. V was pared by 8 bases and J by 6 bases, with 20 bases between. The CDR3 here is CASSEGGGPSNEQFF. In DNA, the CDR3 is TGTGCCAGCTCCGAGGGGGGAGGGCCTAGCAATGAGCAGTTCTTC.

This clonotype was detected only a few times. The gene calls are TRBV27 and TRBJ1-3; D is possibly TRBD1 (5 bases). Germline loops: CDR1 MNHEY, CDR2 SMNVEV (reference sequence). The CDR3 spans 18 residues. V lost 3 bases and J lost 0, with 18 bases in between. CDR3 DNA sequence: TGTGCCAGCAGTTTCCAGGCGATCCAGGGCTTCTCTGGAAACACCATATATTTT. Encoded protein: CASSFQAIQGFSGNTIYF.

This clonotype was seen repeatedly, ten times or more. V is TRBV7-2 and J is TRBJ2-7, with D hard to call. V lost 7 bases and J 3 bases, leaving 13 bases between the germline ends. This CDR3 contains 13 residues. Per the germline V gene, CDR1 is SGHTA and CDR2 is FQGNSA. The DNA for the CDR3 is TGTGCCAGCACCCTAGGGCCCCGCTACGAGCAGTACTTC. This translates into CASTLGPRYEQYF.

This clonotype was observed many times. This rearrangement joins TRBV11-3 to TRBJ2-7; tentatively, D is TRBD1 or TRBD2 (5 bases each). The CDR3 loop spans 14 amino acids. Trimming took off 0 bases at V and 5 bases at J, with 11 bases between the two ends. Looked up from germline, CDR1 is SGHNT and CDR2 is YENEEA. CDR3 DNA sequence: TGTGCCAGCAGCTTAGATGGGGGTCAGGACGAGCAGTACTTC. Amino acid sequence: CASSLDGGQDEQYF.

At least ten counts were recorded for this clonotype. The rearrangement uses TRBV30 and TRBJ2-3; 9 bases fit TRBD1. Trimming at V came to 2 bases and at J to 8 bases, leaving 11 bases not matched to a gene. Germline V gives CDR1 GTSNPN, CDR2 SVGIG (reference sequence). CDR3 length: 15 residues. CDR3 sequence reads: CAWSRGTGISGTQYF. The CDR3 DNA reads as TGTGCCTGGAGTCGGGGGACAGGGATTAGCGGTACGCAGTATTTT.

This clonotype has ten or more counts. V usage is TRBV27 and J usage is TRBJ1-5; D is unresolved. Germline lookup yields CDR1 MNHEY and CDR2 SMNVEV (reference sequence). The V gene lost 6 bases and the J gene lost 4 bases, with 10 bases spanning the gap. This CDR3 comprises 13 residues. CDR3: CASSWQRNQPQHF. DNA of the CDR3: TGTGCCAGCAGCTGGCAGCGAAATCAGCCCCAGCATTTT.

The chain links TRBV5-1 to TRBJ2-1; D is unclear. The CDR3 is made up of 11 amino acids. Trimming took off 0 bases at V and 14 bases at J, with 9 bases between the two ends. The germline CDR1 and CDR2 sequences are SGHRS and YFSETQ. CDR3 protein: CASSLEHEEFF. The DNA for the CDR3 is TGCGCCAGCAGCTTGGAACACGAGGAGTTCTTC.

The chain links TRBV24-1 to TRBJ2-5; D tentatively reads TRBD1 or TRBD2 (6 bases each). CDR1 is KGHDR and CDR2 is SFDVKD in the germline V gene. Trimming took off 6 bases at V and 4 bases at J, with 11 bases between the two ends. This CDR3 comprises 13 residues. The DNA of the CDR3 is TGTGCCACCAGTCGCAGGGGAGGAGAGACCCAGTACTTC. Amino acids: CATSRRGGETQYF.

The chain joins TRBV29-1 to TRBJ2-7; 12 bases line up with TRBD1. The J segment lost 6 bases and the V segment lost 3 bases, leaving 3 bases of the junction unmatched. Looked up from germline, CDR1 is SQVTM and CDR2 is ANQGSEA. The length of the CDR3 is 13 residues. The CDR3 sequence is CSVEGQGASEQYF. The CDR3 DNA follows: TGCAGCGTTGAGGGACAGGGGGCTTCCGAGCAGTACTTC.

The chain employs TRBV19 and TRBJ2-3; TRBD2 aligns across 9 bases. The CDR3 totals 17 residues. The germline gives CDR1 LNHDA, CDR2 SQIVND (reference sequence). J gave up 0 bases and V 2 bases, and 6 bases lay outside the gene matches. CDR3: CASSIRPSGISTDTQYF. CDR3 coding DNA: TGTGCCAGTAGTATACGTCCTAGCGGGATTAGCACAGATACGCAGTATTTT.

The sample holds many counts of this clonotype. V is TRBV18 and J is TRBJ1-1; no clear D gene. The CDR3 extends over 15 amino acids. With 2 bases removed from V and 2 bases from J, the gap between germline ends came to 12 bases. Germline CDR1 and CDR2: KGHSH and LQKENI. CDR3 residues: CASSPFGIKNTEAFF. The CDR3, as DNA: TGTGCCAGCTCACCATTCGGGATCAAAAACACTGAAGCTTTCTTT.

The chain is built from TRBV28 and TRBJ2-7; a possible D gene is TRBD2 (6 bases). With 4 bases removed from V and 0 bases from J, the gap between germline ends came to 16 bases. The CDR3 loop spans 16 amino acids. Germline-derived CDR1 and CDR2 are MDHEN and SYDVKM. This CDR3 is CASSSPRRDFSYEQYF. The CDR3 bases are TGTGCCAGCAGTTCACCCCGCCGGGACTTCTCCTACGAGCAGTACTTC.

This clonotype was found a few times. This chain uses TRBV6-1 with TRBJ2-2; 9 positions match TRBD1. Germline V gives CDR1 MNHNS, CDR2 SASEGT. There are 13 residues in the CDR3. After removal of 10 bases from V and 6 bases from J, the junction contained 6 bases not matched to a gene. CDR3 sequence (DNA): TGTGCCACCACAGGGGGCGCGGCCGGGGAGCTGTTTTTT. Protein: CATTGGAAGELFF.

The V gene is TRBV27, the J gene TRBJ1-1; the D is unclear. Trimming took off 4 bases at V and 1 base at J, with 10 bases between the two ends. The CDR3 totals 14 residues. CDR1 MNHEY and CDR2 SMNVEV come from the germline V gene (reference sequence). CDR3 amino acids: CASSYQVTNTEAFF. The CDR3 bases are TGTGCCAGCAGTTACCAGGTTACGAACACTGAAGCTTTCTTT.

This clonotype was counted many times. V is TRBV18 and J is TRBJ2-7; 11 bases agree with TRBD2. Germline V gene data show CDR1 as KGHSH and CDR2 as LQKENI. V shed 2 bases and J 5 bases; nucleotides not matched to a gene: 5. The CDR3 is made up of 15 amino acids. DNA of the CDR3: TGTGCCAGCTCACCAGGGACTAGCGGCTCGCACGAGCAGTACTTC. Translated, it gives CASSPGTSGSHEQYF.

This chain uses TRBV27 with TRBJ1-5, with D tentatively TRBD1 (5 bases). The CDR3 has 14 residues. Looked up from germline, CDR1 is MNHEY and CDR2 is SMNVEV (reference sequence). The V end lost 4 bases, the J end lost 7 bases, and 14 bases lay between the germline ends. The CDR3 DNA reads TGTGCCAGCAGTTCCCAGGGTTTGCGGCAGCCCCAGCATTTT. This codes for CASSSQGLRQPQHF.

J is TRBJ2-1 and V is TRBV7-3; 13 nucleotides match TRBD2. Germline V CDR1 and CDR2: SGHTA, FQGTGA. V trimming: 5 bases; J trimming: 6 bases; junction bases outside the gene matches: 19. The CDR3 extends over 20 amino acids. This CDR3 is CASSPGWGTSGNRGGNEQFF. CDR3 nucleotide sequence: TGTGCCAGCAGCCCAGGATGGGGGACTAGCGGGAACCGGGGGGGCAATGAGCAGTTCTTC.

This clonotype was counted between two and nine times. The chain couples TRBV30 to TRBJ1-5; a weak D match, TRBD1 (6 bases). Trimming shortened V by 0 bases and J by 7 bases, and 13 bases separated the two germline ends. This CDR3 has 14 amino acids. CDR1 is GTSNPN and CDR2 is SVGIG in the germline V gene (reference sequence). The CDR3 DNA reads as TGTGCCTGGAGTGTAATCAGGGGCGGGCAGCCCCAGCATTTT. Amino acid sequence: CAWSVIRGGQPQHF.

This clonotype was counted between two and nine times. The chain has TRBV4-2 and TRBJ1-3, with D possibly TRBD1 on 5 matching bases. CDR3 size: 18 residues. Trimming removed 3 bases from V and 3 bases from J, with 21 bases in between. Germline V gene sequence: CDR1 LGHNA, CDR2 YNFKEQ. CDR3 sequence reads: CASSHTSDGGLFGNTIYF. CDR3 DNA sequence: TGTGCCAGCAGCCATACCAGCGACGGGGGTCTATTTGGAAACACCATATATTTT.